A single sample gave rise to the 8 T cell receptor beta chains below, sequenced in a study of CD8+ T cells in alopecia areata (dated by TCRdb to between 2017 and 2018). In light of the paper, this sample's time point label describes: around 4 weeks on oral tofacitinib. The sample's treatment or condition label, in plain terms: oral pan-JAK inhibitor, 5-10 mg twice daily. The library was obtained by the immunoSEQ multiplex PCR assay. To provide template for TCR sequencing, every sample had RNA extracted and reverse transcribed into cDNA. Here the immuneACCESS table is served through TCRdb, limited to in-frame sequences with V and J called. Missing clones are a known gap in these copies; in checked studies unresolved V genes cover under half, and the rest lacks a known reason. A total of some 98,000 clones appear in this sample, roughly two thirds of them only once. The ten top clones hold roughly 16% of the sample.

The source material was CD8+ T cells sorted from blood, sampled at week 4, from a patient treated with tofacitinib. The receptors here all came from a human donor with alopecia areata.

V is TRBV28 and J is TRBJ2-1, with TRBD2 identical over 10 bases. Germline V gene sequence: CDR1 MDHEN, CDR2 SYDVKM. The CDR3 has 16 residues. With 4 bases clipped from V and 2 bases from J, the junction kept 5 bases outside the gene matches. CDR3 region: CASSSSGTSAYNEQFF. The CDR3 DNA is TGTGCCAGCAGTTCCTCCGGGACTAGCGCCTACAATGAGCAGTTCTTC.

V is TRBV4-2 and J is TRBJ1-1; no reliable D call. Deletions cut 0 bases from V and 2 bases from J, with 16 bases between. CDR3 length: 17 amino acids. Germline V CDR1 and CDR2: LGHNA, YNFKEQ. The CDR3 bases are TGTGCCAGCAGCCAAGAGGGCAGCTTACCCCAAAACACTGAAGCTTTCTTT. Protein product: CASSQEGSLPQNTEAFF.

As DNA, the CDR3 is TGTGCCAGCAGCCACCGGACAGAAGGGACTGAAGCTTTCTTT. Protein product: CASSHRTEGTEAFF. This chain uses TRBV7-9 with TRBJ1-1, with D maybe TRBD1 (6 bases). Germline V gene data show CDR1 as SEHNR and CDR2 as FQNEAQ (reference sequence). This CDR3 contains 14 residues. Trimming stripped 5 bases from V and 5 bases from J, with 15 bases between.

The chain has TRBV30 and TRBJ2-1; D is uncertain. V was clipped by 0 bases and J by 0 bases, with 12 bases between them. This CDR3 region has 16 residues. CDR1 is GTSNPN and CDR2 is SVGIG in the germline V gene (reference sequence). CDR3 nucleotides: TGTGCCTGGAGTGTATCCTCCCTTGGCTCCTACAATGAGCAGTTCTTC. It is translated as CAWSVSSLGSYNEQFF.

This clone was observed a few times. This sequence joins TRBV23-1 and TRBJ2-2; TRBD1 matches 7 bases. TRBV23-1 is treated as an ORF (open reading frame) with a function not yet certain. This CDR3 is 13 amino acids long. Losses at the gene ends were 4 bases for V and 6 bases for J; bases not matched to a gene: 2. CDR3 sequence reads: CASSPQGPGELFF. DNA of the CDR3: TGCGCCAGCAGTCCACAGGGGCCCGGGGAGCTGTTTTTT.

The V gene is TRBV27, the J gene TRBJ2-1, with 10 bases aligning to TRBD1. The CDR3 loop spans 16 amino acids. Germline assignment: CDR1 MNHEY and CDR2 SMNVEV (reference sequence). J was trimmed by 7 bases and V by 5 bases; bases with no gene match: 11. The DNA of the CDR3 is TGTGCCAGCAGTGCCGGGACAGGGGTAGGTCGGAATGAGCAGTTCTTC. It translates to CASSAGTGVGRNEQFF.

This chain links TRBV27 with TRBJ2-7; 13 bases agree with TRBD2. The CDR3 runs 16 residues. V lost 4 bases and J lost 4; bases outside the gene matches: 7. CDR1 and CDR2 (germline): MNHEY, SMNVEV (reference sequence). The CDR3 nucleotides read TGTGCCAGCAGTTCGACTAGCGGGAGGTTTCTGTACGAGCAGTACTTC. Its protein product is CASSSTSGRFLYEQYF.

The chain links TRBV6-1 to TRBJ2-3; no firm D call. V lost 4 bases to trimming and J lost 5 bases, with 19 bases between them. The CDR3 length is 16 residues. Germline V lookup: CDR1 MNHNS, CDR2 SASEGT. CDR3 sequence: CASSGYSMKGEDTQYF. The DNA for the CDR3 is TGTGCCAGCAGTGGATATTCGATGAAGGGCGAAGATACGCAGTATTTT.